In its sample, the clone carrying this TCR beta chain was seen many times. Gene-specific TRAV and TRBV primers were used for first-strand cDNA, covering alpha and beta chains. PCR amplification of the TCRs was performed with Phusion for approximately 20 PCR cycles, and it relied on a constant-region primer together with a V-primer adapter. By in vitro transcription, the isolated mRNA was amplified. From the reads, TCRdb called clonotypes with MiXCR, one entry per CDR3 protein. The sample shows 75,000 to 95,000 distinct CDR3 sequences, 8% to 10% of them seen only once. The sample's time point: before trial treatment. Donors were dosed with nivolumab and ipilimumab; they also received aspirin, low-dose cyclophosphamide and low-dose radiotherapy. This record belongs to a study of low-dose radiotherapy and immunotherapy resistance in tumors. The wider study: Doses of 0.5 Gy per fraction every 2 weeks, totaling 6.5 Gy, went to Cohort 1. Intravenous nivolumab 240 mg every two weeks plus ipilimumab 1 mg/kg every six weeks was given to patients.

CDR3 length: 15 amino acids. The specimen comprised PBMCs, sampled before treatment. This clonotype originated in a male donor with prostate cancer. The chain couples TRBV21-1 to TRBJ2-3. TRBV21-1 has pseudogene status. For the CDR3, the DNA is TGTGCCAGCCCCCAGGACGACTCAAGCACAGATACGCAGTATTTT. Translated, it gives CASPQDDSSTDTQYF.